This T cell receptor beta chain is drawn from a study of siplizumab effects on memory and regulatory T cells. Study-wide results and limits: Proliferating siplizumab-culture Tregs lacked confirmation of suppressive function. Treatment with siplizumab left mappable alloreactive CD4+ clones averaging roughly 69% Treg-derived, compared with around 26% in controls.

CDR1 and CDR2 from the germline V gene are SSHAT and FNYEAQ (reference sequence). This CDR3 contains 16 residues. Libraries were prepared by immunoSEQ multiplex PCR; TCRdb keeps only in-frame clonotypes and omits some of them. The repertoire consists of some 100,000 clones, with more than 85% occurring once and the leading ten covering around 2.6%. Concerning this clone itself: Its antigen is unidentified. A read error may produce the germline difference seen at one junction end.

The chain is built from TRBV7-7 and TRBJ2-2; 8 bases align to TRBD1. Sequences were obtained from CD4+ T cells sorted from blood. The clonotype comes from a human donor in good health. Some clones in this sample may be carry-over from other donors' samples. CDR3 residues: CASSLAGGANTGELFF. In DNA, the CDR3 is TGTGCTAGCAGCTTAGCAGGGGGCGCGAACACCGGGGAGCTGTTTTTT. Full variable domain (outside the CDR3, taken from reference TRBV7-7 and TRBJ2-2): GAGVSQSPRYKVTKRGQDVTLRCDPISSHATLYWYQQALGQGPEFLTYFNYEAQPDKSGLPSDRFSAERPEGSISTLTIQRTEQRDSAMYRCASSLAGGANTGELFFGEGSRLTVL.